The TCR beta chain under discussion was sequenced for a study of blood T cell repertoires in COVID-19. Study in general: The origin of the acute and convalescent COVID-19 samples was the United States, Italy and Spain.

Original methodology: Estimation of nucleated cell counts was performed using reference gene primer amplification. Using immunoSEQ multiplex PCR, the repertoire was profiled, and TCRdb retains in-frame clones only, with some absent. The D gene and trimming were derived from the DNA, and the V and J assignments and clone size from that table. This sample has a few hundred thousand clones; 75% to 90% occur once, and the top ten carry roughly 4.6%. Germline CDR1 reads SEHNR; CDR2 reads FQNEAQ (reference sequence). CDR3 length: 15 residues. J gave up 1 base and V 1 base, and 3 bases lay outside the gene matches.

The specimen sequenced was peripheral blood. The TCR originated in a man aged 55 to 70 who had recovered from COVID-19. This sequence joins TRBV7-9 and TRBJ1-2, with 7 bases aligning to TRBD1. DNA for the CDR3: TGTGCCAGCAGCTTAGAAGGGGGCCGTAACTATGGCTACACCTTC. This encodes CASSLEGGRNYGYTF.